This passage covers 28 T cell receptor beta chains from one sample sequenced in a study of glioma-infiltrating T cells. TCR alpha and beta CDR3 regions were amplified from RNA using iRepertoire nested multiplex PCR. TCRdb independently ran MiXCR on the multiplex PCR reads; one entry per CDR3 protein. The sample shows some 150,000 distinct CDR3 sequences, around 40% of them seen only once. The sequenced material came from glioma tissue, nonneoplastic brain tissue, or PBMCs (not recorded which). The receptors come from a human donor with low-grade glioma or glioblastoma, undergoing nonglioma brain surgery, or in good health (not recorded which).

This chain connects TRBV15 to TRBJ2-3; D is unclear. The CDR3 is 12 residues long. CDR1 and CDR2 from the germline V gene are LNHNV and YYDKDF (reference sequence). Trimming pared 0 bases from V and 7 bases from J, leaving 5 bases between. The CDR3 reads CATSRDWNTQYF. For the CDR3, the DNA is TGTGCCACCAGCAGAGATTGGAATACGCAGTATTTT.

This clonotype was seen more than once but under ten times. J is TRBJ1-1 and V is TRBV12-3 or TRBV12-4; D unclear. Deletions cut 3 bases from V and 3 bases from J, with 8 bases between. The CDR3 contains 13 residues. CDR3: CASSFSGDTEAFF. In nucleotides, the CDR3 is TGTGCCAGCAGTTTCTCCGGGGACACTGAAGCTTTCTTT.

The count of this clonotype is one. One end of the junction varies from germline; a read error may be responsible. The gene calls are TRBV27 and TRBJ1-6; D is unresolved. Germline CDR1 MNHEY, CDR2 SMNVEV (reference sequence). This CDR3 comprises 12 residues. Here the CDR3 reads CASSSPGGPLNF. CDR3 nucleotides: TGTGCCAGCAGTTCGCCTGGAGGACCCCTCAACTTT.

This clonotype was seen only a few times. The chain combines TRBV12-3 or TRBV12-4 with TRBJ2-5, with unresolved D. The V and J ends lost 8 bases and 2 bases respectively, with 9 bases between them. This CDR3 comprises 12 residues. CDR3 sequence reads: CASSSTQETQYF. CDR3 sequence (DNA): TGTGCCAGCTCGTCCACACAAGAGACCCAGTACTTC.

This clonotype was seen a handful of times. The genes are TRBV7-9 and TRBJ2-7; 7 nucleotides line up with TRBD1. Germline-derived CDR1 and CDR2 are SEHNR and FQNEAQ (reference sequence). The CDR3 is 12 residues long. V lost 5 bases and J lost 6; bases outside the gene matches: 4. The chain's CDR3 is CASSRTGSEQYF. DNA of the CDR3: TGTGCCAGCAGCCGGACAGGATCCGAGCAGTACTTC.

As to this clonotype: At one end, the junction sequence differs from germline, possibly due to a read error. The V and J genes are TRBV6-4 and TRBJ2-3, with a weak D call TRBD1 (7 bases). Germline V gene lookup returns CDR1 MRHNA and CDR2 SNTAGT. The CDR3 runs 16 residues. The CDR3 is CASSYSYRGGVDTQYF. The CDR3 DNA reads TGTGCCAGCAGTTACTCCTACAGGGGAGGCGTAGATACGCAGTATTTT.

The chain recombines TRBV11-2 with TRBJ2-5, with a tentative D call TRBD2 (6 bases). The length of the CDR3 is 13 residues. Germline CDR1 SGHAT, CDR2 FQNNGV. Trimming took 7 bases from V and 3 from J, leaving 12 bases between them. The CDR3 DNA follows: TGTGCCAGCACCCCCCAGCGGGAAGAGACCCAGTACTTC. It is translated as CASTPQREETQYF. Full variable domain (rest looked up from reference TRBV11-2 and TRBJ2-5): EAGVAQSPRYKIIEKRQSVAFWCNPISGHATLYWYQQILGQGPKLLIQFQNNGVVDDSQLPKDRFSAERLKGVDSTLKIQPAKLEDSAVYLCASTPQREETQYFGPGTRLLVL.

The chain carries TRBV20-1 and TRBJ1-1; D remains unclear. This CDR3 has 13 amino acids. Trimming cost V 4 bases and J 4 bases, with 13 bases left between them. Germline V lookup: CDR1 DFQATT, CDR2 SNEGSKA (reference sequence). CDR3 region: CSAIRGACTEAFF. The DNA of the CDR3 is TGCAGTGCTATAAGAGGAGCTTGCACTGAAGCTTTCTTT.

This chain connects TRBV4-1 to TRBJ2-5; TRBD2 matches at 7 bases. This CDR3 has 17 amino acids. Germline V gene sequence: CDR1 MGHRA, CDR2 YSYEKL. J was trimmed by 5 bases and V by 1 base; bases with no gene match: 13. The CDR3 protein is CASSQAFTAGRLETQYF. CDR3 bases: TGCGCCAGCAGCCAAGCCTTCACAGCGGGAAGGCTCGAGACCCAGTACTTC.

The rearrangement links TRBV6-1 to TRBJ2-2; D remains unclear. This CDR3 has 13 amino acids. V lost 7 bases and J 6 bases, leaving 12 bases between the germline ends. Germline V gene sequence: CDR1 MNHNS, CDR2 SASEGT. The CDR3, as DNA: TGTGCCAGCACCGAAATTAGGGCCGGGGAGCTGTTTTTT. Amino acid sequence: CASTEIRAGELFF.

At least ten counts were recorded for this clonotype. The rearrangement joins TRBV12-5 to TRBJ2-3; D may be TRBD1 (5 bases). The V and J ends lost 5 bases and 0 bases respectively, with 9 bases between them. The germline V gene has CDR1 LGHNT and CDR2 FRNRAP. The CDR3 totals 14 residues. The CDR3 sequence is CASGEDRSTDTQYF. CDR3 sequence (DNA): TGTGCTAGTGGTGAAGACAGAAGCACAGATACGCAGTATTTT.

The genes are TRBV20-1 and TRBJ1-3; 7 nucleotides agree with TRBD1. Losses at the gene ends were 6 bases for V and 0 bases for J; bases not matched to a gene: 5. In germline, CDR1 is DFQATT, CDR2 SNEGSKA (reference sequence). This CDR3 spans 14 amino acids. The CDR3 DNA sequence: TGCAGTGCCGCGACAGGGTCCTCTGGAAACACCATATATTTT. Amino acid sequence: CSAATGSSGNTIYF.

J is TRBJ2-7 and V is TRBV7-2; no clear D. Germline CDR1 is SGHTA and CDR2 is FQGNSA. V gave up 4 bases and J gave up 3 bases, with 13 bases separating them. The CDR3 spans 14 residues. CDR3 amino acids: CASSSLLWHYEQYF. The CDR3 region has the DNA TGTGCCAGCAGCTCACTCCTGTGGCACTACGAGCAGTACTTC. The whole variable domain, filled in from reference TRBV7-2 and TRBJ2-7, reads GAGVSQSPSNKVTEKGKDVELRCDPISGHTALYWYRQSLGQGLEFLIYFQGNSAPDKSGLPSDRFSAERTGGSVSTLTIQRTQQEDSAVYLCASSSLLWHYEQYFGPGTRLTVT.

Remarks on this clonotype: One end of the junction does not line up with germline, which may come from a read error. This chain connects TRBV7-2 to TRBJ2-5, with a weak D call TRBD2 (7 bases). CDR1 and CDR2 (germline): SGHTA, FQGNSA. The CDR3 contains 18 residues. In DNA, the CDR3 is TGTGCCAGCAGCTTACTAGTTTCGGGGGGCCAGGAGCAAGAGAACCAGTACTTC. It yields the protein CASSLLVSGGQEQENQYF.

In this sample, this clonotype turned up a few times. V and J are TRBV7-8 and TRBJ2-7; 10 nucleotides align to TRBD1. The CDR3 is 14 residues long. Germline assignment: CDR1 SGHVS and CDR2 FQNEAQ. J lost 6 bases, V lost 2 bases, and 4 bases had no gene match. CDR3 in amino acids: CASSLTGQGGEQYF. The DNA for the CDR3 is TGTGCCAGCAGCTTAACCGGACAGGGGGGCGAGCAGTACTTC. The full variable domain, completed using reference TRBV7-8 and TRBJ2-7, is GAGVSQSPRYKVAKRGQDVALRCDPISGHVSLFWYQQALGQGPEFLTYFQNEAQLDKSGLPSDRFFAERPEGSVSTLKIQRTQQEDSAVYLCASSLTGQGGEQYFGPGTRLTVT.

This clonotype was picked up many times. The J gene is TRBJ2-2, the V gene TRBV15; a weak D match, TRBD1 (6 bases). Trimming removed 5 bases from V and 1 base from J, with 11 bases in between. The CDR3 has 15 residues. Germline CDR1 reads LNHNV; CDR2 reads YYDKDF (reference sequence). The CDR3 sequence is CATSPRGGNTGELFF. The DNA of the CDR3 is TGTGCCACCAGCCCCCGAGGGGGGAACACCGGGGAGCTGTTTTTT.

The CDR3 is CASGTSPEAFF. The CDR3 DNA reads TGTGCTAGTGGTACTAGTCCTGAAGCTTTCTTT. The chain uses TRBV12-5 and TRBJ1-1, with no clear D. V dropped 5 bases and J dropped 6 bases, with 7 bases sitting between them. CDR1 is LGHNT, CDR2 FRNRAP, per germline. The CDR3 sequence is 11 residues long. Based on the CDR3 plus reference TRBV12-5 and TRBJ1-1, the full variable domain is DARVTQTPRHKVTEMGQEVTMRCQPILGHNTVFWYRQTMMQGLELLAYFRNRAPLDDSGMPKDRFSAEMPDATLATLKIQPSEPRDSAVYFCASGTSPEAFFGQGTRLTVV.

A few counts support this clonotype. The chain links TRBV7-3 to TRBJ2-1; 11 bases agree with TRBD2. The CDR3 contains 15 residues. V dropped 5 bases and J dropped 9; count of bases not matched to a gene: 9. Germline CDR1 reads SGHTA; CDR2 reads FQGTGA. CDR3 DNA sequence: TGTGCCAGCAGCCCGACTAGCGGGGCTGCGGTTGAGCAGTTCTTC. This encodes CASSPTSGAAVEQFF.

The CDR3 spells CASSQPGLAGAYEQYF. The CDR3, as DNA: TGTGCCAGCAGCCAACCGGGACTAGCGGGAGCCTACGAGCAGTACTTC. V is TRBV3-1 and J is TRBJ2-7, with 14 bases lining up with TRBD2. Trimming at V came to 2 bases and at J to 2 bases, leaving 2 bases not matched to a gene. Germline CDR1 reads LGHDT; CDR2 reads YNNKEL (reference sequence). The CDR3 totals 16 residues.

The V and J genes are TRBV6-1 and TRBJ2-5; tentatively, D is TRBD1 or TRBD2 (5 bases each). This CDR3 has 13 residues. V lost 8 bases and J lost 5, with 15 bases in between. Germline CDR1 is MNHNS and CDR2 is SASEGT. The CDR3 nucleotides read TGTGCCAGCGGTCCCCCGGGGCTGGAGACCCAGTACTTC. This gives the protein CASGPPGLETQYF.

This clonotype was seen only a few times. The chain couples TRBV6-1 to TRBJ2-5; 7 nucleotides match TRBD2. The CDR3 is made up of 15 amino acids. V gave up 3 bases and J gave up 5 bases; unmatched junction bases: 9. Germline V CDR1 and CDR2: MNHNS, SASEGT. Here the CDR3 reads CASSDTGGVMETQYF. For the CDR3, the DNA is TGTGCCAGCAGTGACACGGGGGGAGTGATGGAGACCCAGTACTTC.

Note on this clonotype: A read error may account for a junction end that differs from germline. The chain uses TRBV7-9 and TRBJ2-1; D is undetermined. The CDR3 consists of 15 residues. CDR1 SEHNR and CDR2 FQNEAQ come from the germline V gene (reference sequence). Here the CDR3 reads CASSQEKSPYNEQFF. CDR3 in DNA: TGCGCCAGCAGCCAAGAAAAGTCACCCTACAATGAGCAGTTCTTC.

The table lists this clonotype with a few counts. The chain is built from TRBV6-1 and TRBJ2-1; D is unresolved. Per germline, CDR1 MNHNS and CDR2 SASEGT. The CDR3 consists of 14 residues. V lost 9 bases, J lost 0 bases, and 12 bases lay in between. CDR3 sequence (DNA): TGTGCCAGTTACAGTACGGGCTCCTACAATGAGCAGTTCTTC. This codes for CASYSTGSYNEQFF.

This clonotype came up a few times. The chain employs TRBV10-3 and TRBJ2-1; D not certain. The CDR3 extends over 11 amino acids. The V gene lost 5 bases and the J gene lost 6 bases, with 5 bases spanning the gap. Per the germline V gene, CDR1 is ENHRY and CDR2 is SYGVKD. CDR3 amino acids: CAISTTNEQFF. CDR3 DNA: TGTGCCATCAGTACAACCAATGAGCAGTTCTTC.

The chain carries TRBV28 and TRBJ2-2; perhaps TRBD1 as D (6 bases). This CDR3 spans 15 amino acids. Germline-derived CDR1 and CDR2 are MDHEN and SYDVKM. V lost 6 bases and J 3 bases, leaving 14 bases between the germline ends. CDR3 sequence (DNA): TGTGCCAGCAGACTACAAGGGGGAGACACCGGGGAGCTGTTTTTT. As protein: CASRLQGGDTGELFF. The full variable domain, completed using reference TRBV28 and TRBJ2-2, is DVKVTQSSRYLVKRTGEKVFLECVQDMDHENMFWYRQDPGLGLRLIYFSYDVKMKEKGDIPEGYSVSREKKERFSLILESASTNQTSMYLCASRLQGGDTGELFFGEGSRLTVL.

This clonotype was counted a few times. This chain links TRBV15 with TRBJ2-1; D is uncertain. Germline V CDR1 and CDR2: LNHNV, YYDKDF (reference sequence). The CDR3 contains 14 residues. The V gene lost 8 bases and the J gene lost 0 bases, with 11 bases spanning the gap. In nucleotides, the CDR3 is TGTGCCACCCAAGGCAGAGCCTCCTACAATGAGCAGTTCTTC. Translated: CATQGRASYNEQFF.

The chain couples TRBV28 to TRBJ1-2; no reliable D call. The CDR3 is made up of 14 amino acids. Trimming took 3 bases from V and 8 from J, leaving 16 bases between them. Germline lookup yields CDR1 MDHEN and CDR2 SYDVKM. The CDR3: CASSLRAGPLGYTF. Here the CDR3 DNA reads TGTGCCAGCAGTTTGAGGGCAGGACCCCTGGGCTACACCTTC.

The chain is built from TRBV27 and TRBJ2-6, with no clear D. V was pared by 7 bases and J by 0 bases, with 7 bases between. In germline, CDR1 is MNHEY, CDR2 SMNVEV (reference sequence). The CDR3 has 14 residues. CDR3 region: CASTEISGANVLTF. The CDR3, as DNA: TGTGCCAGCACTGAGATCTCTGGGGCCAACGTCCTGACTTTC.